These T cell receptor beta chains were read from a single sample in a study of human T cells and chemical hapten exposure. MiXCR was run by TCRdb on the RACE reads, yielding one entry per CDR3 protein. The sample lists just under 350,000 distinct CDR3 sequences, about 7% occurring once. Material: whole blood, obtained in connection with sensitization to the hapten diphenylcyclopropenone (DPC). The receptor set was obtained from a woman aged 18-29 years with alopecia areata. Some clones in this sample may be carry-over from other donors' samples. Both conserved end residues are trimmed from each CDR3. A D gene is named only where the DNA matches it firmly. Size values are once, few and many counts, or a class for expanded clones, and some rows have none.

abundance: many; d_gene: -; v_gene: TRBV24-1; j_gene: TRBJ1-2; CDR3aa: ATSDFDRIRGYT
abundance: few; d_gene: -; v_gene: TRBV6-2/TRBV6-3; j_gene: TRBJ1-1; CDR3aa: ASSLRQAMNTEAF
abundance: few; d_gene: -; v_gene: TRBV4-3; j_gene: TRBJ2-1; CDR3aa: ASSQDRVEYNEQF
abundance: few; d_gene: -; v_gene: TRBV28; j_gene: TRBJ1-2; CDR3aa: ASRVGHAYGYT
abundance: -; d_gene: -; v_gene: TRBV7-2; j_gene: TRBJ2-7; CDR3aa: ASSFMGEQY
abundance: few; d_gene: TRBD1; v_gene: TRBV7-9; j_gene: TRBJ1-6; CDR3aa: ASSLEGANNSPLH
abundance: -; d_gene: TRBD1; v_gene: TRBV7-2; j_gene: TRBJ1-5; CDR3aa: ASSPRQGSGRPQH
abundance: few; d_gene: TRBD2; v_gene: TRBV2; j_gene: TRBJ2-7; CDR3aa: ASSDPSGGPYEQY
abundance: many; d_gene: TRBD2; v_gene: TRBV5-1; j_gene: TRBJ2-3; CDR3aa: ASSLEAGGSDTQY
abundance: -; d_gene: TRBD2; v_gene: TRBV20-1; j_gene: TRBJ2-1; CDR3aa: SAQTTGTTNYNEQF
abundance: -; d_gene: -; v_gene: TRBV7-9; j_gene: TRBJ2-7; CDR3aa: ASSPFDRAYEQY
abundance: few; d_gene: -; v_gene: TRBV20-1; j_gene: TRBJ2-1; CDR3aa: SAYDNEQF
abundance: -; d_gene: TRBD2; v_gene: TRBV12-3/TRBV12-4; j_gene: TRBJ2-5; CDR3aa: ASRLAGGAQETQY
abundance: few; d_gene: -; v_gene: TRBV7-9; j_gene: TRBJ1-4; CDR3aa: AAGSNEKLF